These T cell receptor beta chains were read from a single sample in a study of cytomegalovirus exposure and HLA in healthy donors. Sequencing used immunoSEQ multiplex PCR; TCRdb keeps in-frame clones, though not all of them. The sample shows 150,000 to 200,000 clones, 80% of them seen only once. The sample consisted of PBMCs. The origin of the receptors is a man aged 30-40 years in good health and CMV-seropositive. CDR3s include the opening cysteine and the closing phenylalanine or tryptophan. A D gene is named only where the DNA matches it firmly. The size field is filled for only some rows; it gives once, few, many or a size class.

D gene	J gene	clone size	V gene	CDR3 DNA	CDR3 protein
TRBD2	TRBJ2-3	.	TRBV6-5	TGTGCCAGCAGTTACTCTAGCGGGGGCACAGATACGCAGTATTTT	CASSYSSGGTDTQYF
TRBD1	TRBJ1-6	.	TRBV2	TGTGCCAGCAGTGTAGTGGGACAGGGCTATGATTCACCCCTCCACTTT	CASSVVGQGYDSPLHF
.	TRBJ2-1	.	TRBV2	TGTGCCAGCACCTTCGGGGGACCCTCCTACAATGAGCAGTTCTTC	CASTFGGPSYNEQFF
TRBD2	TRBJ2-7	.	TRBV13	TGTGCCAGCAGCTTACTAGCGGCGAAAGAGCAGTACTTC	CASSLLAAKEQYF
.	TRBJ2-1	.	TRBV9	TGTGCCAGCAGCGTTTCCATCTACGATGAGCAGTTCTTC	CASSVSIYDEQFF
TRBD2	TRBJ2-3	.	TRBV7-9	TGTGCCAGCAGCCCCCGGCGGGAGATCACAGATACGCAGTATTTT	CASSPRREITDTQYF
.	TRBJ2-7	.	TRBV5-4	TGTGCCAGCAGCCGGGACTGGACCTACGAGCAGTACTTC	CASSRDWTYEQYF
.	TRBJ2-7	.	TRBV15	TGTGCCACCAGCAGAGACCCACGGGGTGGCGAGCAGTACTTC	CATSRDPRGGEQYF
.	TRBJ2-7	.	TRBV2	TGTGCCAGCACCGTTTTTGGGGGGAACGAGCAGTACTTC	CASTVFGGNEQYF
.	TRBJ1-2	few	TRBV2	TGTGCCATCGTGACAGAGACGAACTATGGCTACACCTTC	CAIVTETNYGYTF
TRBD2	TRBJ2-1	.	TRBV15	TGTGCCACCAGCAGAATCCTCGGGGGGGGGTCCTACAATGAGCAGTTCTTC	CATSRILGGGSYNEQFF
TRBD1	TRBJ1-2	.	TRBV19	TGTGCCAGTACCCCAGGACAGGTCATCCATGGCTACACCTTC	CASTPGQVIHGYTF
TRBD1	TRBJ1-5	.	TRBV7-2	TGTGCCAGCACCCCGACAGGGAATAGCAATCAGCTCCAGCATTTT	CASTPTGNSNQLQHF
.	TRBJ2-1	.	TRBV7-8	TGTGCCAGCAGCTTAGCTTCACTTGCGGGGGCTTTCACTGGGCAGTTCTTC	CASSLASLAGAFTGQFF
TRBD1	TRBJ2-1	.	TRBV7-9	TGTGCCAGCAGCGGTTCCGGGACAGTCTCCTACGGTGAGCAGTTCTTC	CASSGSGTVSYGEQFF
.	TRBJ2-3	few	TRBV5-1	TGCGCCAGCAGCCGCGCCGGGACTAGCACAGATACGCAGTATTTT	CASSRAGTSTDTQYF
.	TRBJ2-1	.	TRBV7-2	TGTGCCAGCAGCTCCGGGGTTATCGGGTGGGAGCAGTTCTTC	CASSSGVIGWEQFF
.	TRBJ1-1	.	TRBV18	TGTGCCAGCTCACCAGGGCAGGGATGGACTGAAGCTTTCTTT	CASSPGQGWTEAFF
.	TRBJ2-3	.	TRBV23-1	TGCGCCAGCAGTGGCAGACTTACGCAGTATTTT	CASSGRLTQYF
.	TRBJ2-1	.	TRBV7-9	TGTGCCAGCAGCCCCCAGGACAAGAACAATGAGCAGTTCTTC	CASSPQDKNNEQFF
.	TRBJ2-5	few	TRBV9	TGTGCCAGCAGCGTAGAGCCCTACAGGCGAGAGACCCAGTACTTC	CASSVEPYRRETQYF
.	TRBJ2-3	.	TRBV14	TGTGCCAGCAGCGGATCGTACAGGGAAGGAGCAGATACGCAGTATTTT	CASSGSYREGADTQYF
.	TRBJ2-5	.	TRBV5-1	TGCGCCAGCAGCTTGGGTAGCGGAGAAGGGATGGAGACCCAGTACTTC	CASSLGSGEGMETQYF
TRBD1	TRBJ1-5	.	TRBV19	TGTGCCAGTAGTGCAACAGGGGGCGATCAGCCCCAGCATTTT	CASSATGGDQPQHF
TRBD1	TRBJ2-1	.	TRBV7-6	TGTGCCAGCAGCTCCGAACAGGGGACCTACAATGAGCAGTTCTTC	CASSSEQGTYNEQFF
.	TRBJ2-7	.	TRBV4-1	TGCGCCAGCAGCCAAGACTCGGGTGCCGAGCAGTACTTC	CASSQDSGAEQYF
.	TRBJ2-2	.	TRBV4-3	TGCGCCAGCAGCCGGGCCAGCACTAGAGACACCGGGGAGCTGTTTTTT	CASSRASTRDTGELFF
.	TRBJ2-2	few	TRBV19	TGTGCCAGTAGTCCGGGACACCTAACCGGGGAGCTGTTTTTT	CASSPGHLTGELFF